This T cell receptor (beta chain) was documented in a study of T cell changes during pregnancy in multiple sclerosis. The repertoire was sequenced with immunoSEQ multiplex PCR; TCRdb's copy has only in-frame clones and lacks some. The data contain approximately 60,000 clones, 80% to 95% of them singletons. CDR1 is SGDLS, CDR2 YYNGEE, per germline. After removal of 1 base from V and 2 bases from J, the junction contained 4 bases not matched to a gene. CDR3 length: 15 residues. Only one count was recorded for this clone. V and J are TRBV9 and TRBJ2-7, with 9 bases matching TRBD1. This receptor was identified in a female donor with multiple sclerosis, enrolled in a pregnancy study. The material sequenced was peripheral blood, taken in the first trimester of pregnancy. The CDR3 is CASSVTWDRAYEQYF. DNA for the CDR3: TGTGCCAGCAGCGTAACTTGGGACAGGGCCTACGAGCAGTACTTC.